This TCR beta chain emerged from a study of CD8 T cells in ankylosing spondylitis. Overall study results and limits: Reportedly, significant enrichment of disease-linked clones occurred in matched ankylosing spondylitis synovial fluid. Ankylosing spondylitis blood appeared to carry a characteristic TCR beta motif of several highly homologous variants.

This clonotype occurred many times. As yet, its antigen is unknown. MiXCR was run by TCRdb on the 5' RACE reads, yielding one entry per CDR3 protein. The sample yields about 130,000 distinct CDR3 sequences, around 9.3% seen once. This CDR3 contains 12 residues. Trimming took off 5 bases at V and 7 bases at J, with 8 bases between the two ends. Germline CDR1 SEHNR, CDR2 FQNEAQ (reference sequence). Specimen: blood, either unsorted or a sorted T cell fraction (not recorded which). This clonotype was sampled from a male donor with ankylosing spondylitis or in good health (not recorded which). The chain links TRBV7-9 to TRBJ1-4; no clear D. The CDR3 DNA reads TGTGCCAGCAGCCGGAGCATTGAAAAACTGTTTTTT. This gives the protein CASSRSIEKLFF. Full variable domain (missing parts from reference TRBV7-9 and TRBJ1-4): DTGVSQNPRHKITKRGQNVTFRCDPISEHNRLYWYRQTLGQGPEFLTYFQNEAQLEKSRLLSDRFSAERPKGSFSTLEIQRTEQGDSAMYLCASSRSIEKLFFGSGTQLSVL.